Below, 15 T cell receptor beta chains from the same sample are listed, as sequenced in a study of blood T cells in healthy people across ages (dated by TCRdb to about 2015). The receptor library was made with 5' RACE. A second PCR of about 7 to 12 cycles was run with a J-beta primer mix and a sample-barcoded 5' primer. TCRdb reanalyzed the raw reads on its own, using fastp at Q25 for trimming and MiXCR for clone calling, and kept in-frame beta chains. Each record represents a unique CDR3 protein, reported with the most common genes and DNA among its rows. The sample table shows some 1.8 million distinct CDR3 sequences, and roughly two fifths are seen once. Clones ranked in the top ten supply around 23% of the sample. The sequenced material came from blood. These receptors all come from a human donor in good health.

The sample holds a few counts of this clonotype. The chain employs TRBV12-3 or TRBV12-4 and TRBJ2-3; 11 nucleotides align to TRBD2. V lost 5 bases, J lost 4 bases, and 8 bases stayed unmatched. The CDR3 loop spans 16 amino acids. CDR3 nucleotide sequence: TGTGCCAGCAGTACCTTTTGGGGACTAGCGGCAGATACGCAGTATTTT. It codes for CASSTFWGLAADTQYF.

This clonotype was observed a few times. The V gene is TRBV27, the J gene TRBJ1-6, with D maybe TRBD1 (6 bases). The CDR3 is 14 residues long. V lost 5 bases, J lost 5 bases, and 10 bases lay in between. The germline gives CDR1 MNHEY, CDR2 SMNVEV (reference sequence). The CDR3 sequence is CASSEWTDNSPLHF. The DNA for the CDR3 is TGTGCCAGCAGTGAGTGGACAGATAATTCACCCCTCCACTTT.

The rearrangement uses TRBV20-1 and TRBJ1-1; 8 nucleotides align to TRBD1. The V and J ends lost 6 bases and 12 bases, in that order; junction bases with no gene match: 12. CDR3 size: 12 residues. Germline V gene data show CDR1 as DFQATT and CDR2 as SNEGSKA (reference sequence). CDR3 in amino acids: CSAPRQGLDTFF. The CDR3 region has the DNA TGCAGTGCCCCCAGACAGGGGTTGGATACTTTCTTT.

The chain has TRBV4-2 and TRBJ2-4; D possibly corresponds to TRBD1 (5 bases). Looked up from germline, CDR1 is LGHNA and CDR2 is YNFKEQ. The V gene lost 0 bases and the J gene lost 15 bases, with 24 bases spanning the gap. This CDR3 contains 16 residues. The DNA for the CDR3 is TGTGCCAGCAGCCAAGATCTTGCAGGGTTGTCCTACGAGCGGTACTTC. This sequence encodes CASSQDLAGLSYERYF.

The J gene is TRBJ1-5, the V gene TRBV20-1; D is perhaps TRBD1 (5 bases). V shed 6 bases and J shed 6 bases, with 27 bases lying between them. CDR1 is DFQATT and CDR2 is SNEGSKA in the germline V gene (reference sequence). CDR3 length: 17 amino acids. The CDR3 reads CSAKTRGGTRVSQPQHF. In DNA, the CDR3 is TGCAGTGCGAAAACGCGGGGGGGGACGAGGGTGAGTCAGCCCCAGCATTTT.

CDR3 loop: CASSWDRDNYGYTF. CDR3 nucleotide sequence: TGTGCCAGCAGTTGGGACAGGGATAACTATGGCTACACCTTC. The J gene is TRBJ1-2, the V gene TRBV12-3 or TRBV12-4, with TRBD1 matching 9 bases. The CDR3 is 14 amino acids. With V trimmed by 4 bases and J by 1 base, 1 base remained unmatched.

The CDR3 DNA reads TGTGCCAGCAATATGGGGAATAGGGGCAATCAGCCCCAGCATTTT. Translated, it gives CASNMGNRGNQPQHF. The V call is TRBV6-7, the J call TRBJ1-5, with D uncertain. TRBV6-7 carries the ORF label, with uncertain function. The V gene lost 7 bases and the J gene lost 2 bases, with 15 bases spanning the gap. This CDR3 has 15 amino acids.

This clonotype has more than one count but fewer than ten. The genes are TRBV20-1 and TRBJ2-5; D is possibly TRBD1 (5 bases). Per the germline V gene, CDR1 is DFQATT and CDR2 is SNEGSKA (reference sequence). CDR3 length: 11 residues. V was trimmed by 5 bases and J by 4 bases, leaving 8 bases between them. The CDR3 DNA reads as TGCAGTGCTGAAAGGGGAGAGACCCAGTACTTC. As protein: CSAERGETQYF.

This clonotype came up a few times. This chain links TRBV20-1 with TRBJ2-7; 7 nucleotides match TRBD1. Germline CDR1 reads DFQATT; CDR2 reads SNEGSKA (reference sequence). J was trimmed by 5 bases and V by 1 base; bases with no gene match: 2. CDR3 length equals 12 residues. CDR3 coding DNA: TGCAGTGCTAGAGTGACAGGGAACGAGCAGTACTTC. Translated: CSARVTGNEQYF.

This clonotype was seen a handful of times. The chain is built from TRBV4-1 and TRBJ1-2, with D perhaps TRBD1 (6 bases). Looked up from germline, CDR1 is MGHRA and CDR2 is YSYEKL. Trimming shortened V by 4 bases and J by 4 bases, and 10 bases separated the two germline ends. The CDR3 sequence is 13 residues long. The CDR3 DNA is TGCGCCAGCAGCCCGGACAGCCGCTATGGCTACACCTTC. It codes for CASSPDSRYGYTF.

This clonotype was counted a few times. The rearrangement links TRBV6-2 or TRBV6-3 to TRBJ2-7; weak D call: TRBD1 (5 bases). Trimming took 4 bases from V and 1 from J, leaving 14 bases between them. The CDR3 covers 15 residues. The germline gives CDR1 MNHEY, CDR2 SVGEGT. The CDR3 loop is CASSFQGTVSYEQYF. As DNA, the CDR3 is TGTGCCAGCAGTTTTCAGGGAACTGTTTCCTACGAGCAGTACTTC.

This clonotype was seen a few times. V is TRBV5-1 and J is TRBJ1-3, with D possibly being TRBD1 (6 bases). From germline, CDR1 is SGHRS and CDR2 YFSETQ. This CDR3 is 17 amino acids long. V was cut by 0 bases and J by 3 bases, with 16 bases left in between. This chain's CDR3 is CASSLEFRGLGGNTIYF. The CDR3 DNA is TGCGCCAGCAGCTTGGAATTCCGGGGGCTTGGTGGAAACACCATATATTTT.

V is TRBV20-1 and J is TRBJ1-2, with D hard to call. The length of the CDR3 is 11 residues. Deletions cut 5 bases from V and 5 bases from J, with 9 bases between. Germline assignment: CDR1 DFQATT and CDR2 SNEGSKA (reference sequence). The CDR3 region is CSAQTGYGYTF. Written as DNA, the CDR3 is TGCAGTGCTCAGACTGGATATGGCTACACCTTC.

The V and J genes are TRBV7-9 and TRBJ2-3, with 10 positions matching TRBD2. V dropped 4 bases and J dropped 2; count of bases not matched to a gene: 6. Germline V gives CDR1 SEHNR, CDR2 FQNEAQ (reference sequence). The CDR3 has 16 amino acids. The CDR3, as DNA: TGTGCCAGCAGCTCCCTTAGCGGGGGGCCCACAGATACGCAGTATTTT. Translation gives CASSSLSGGPTDTQYF.

This rearrangement joins TRBV20-1 to TRBJ2-5; 12 bases align to TRBD2. Trimming removed 5 bases from V and 4 bases from J; junction bases left unmatched: 14. The CDR3 loop spans 17 amino acids. In germline, CDR1 is DFQATT, CDR2 SNEGSKA (reference sequence). CDR3 DNA sequence: TGCAGTGCTCCCCGAGCTAGCGGGGGGGCCTTGGGAGAGACCCAGTACTTC. Translated, it gives CSAPRASGGALGETQYF.